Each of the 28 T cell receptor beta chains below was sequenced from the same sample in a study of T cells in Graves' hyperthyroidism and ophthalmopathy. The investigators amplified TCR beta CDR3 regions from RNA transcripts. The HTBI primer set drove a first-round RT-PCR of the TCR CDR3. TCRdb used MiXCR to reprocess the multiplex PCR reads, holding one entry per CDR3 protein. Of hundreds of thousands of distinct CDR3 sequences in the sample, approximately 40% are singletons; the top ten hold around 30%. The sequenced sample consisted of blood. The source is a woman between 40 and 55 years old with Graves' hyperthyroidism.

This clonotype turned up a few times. CDR3 sequence reads: CASSIGTSGSYAYEQYF. Here the CDR3 DNA reads TGTGCCAGCAGCATCGGGACTAGCGGGTCTTACGCCTACGAGCAGTACTTC. The chain recombines TRBV7-6 with TRBJ2-7; TRBD2 aligns across 12 bases. V dropped 5 bases and J dropped 2; count of bases not matched to a gene: 10. The CDR3 is 17 amino acids. The germline gives CDR1 SGHVS, CDR2 FNYEAQ. The full variable domain, its missing parts supplied by reference TRBV7-6 and TRBJ2-7, is GAGVSQSPRYKVTKRGQDVALRCDPISGHVSLYWYRQALGQGPEFLTYFNYEAQQDKSGLPNDRFSAERPEGSISTLTIQRTEQRDSAMYRCASSIGTSGSYAYEQYFGPGTRLTVT.

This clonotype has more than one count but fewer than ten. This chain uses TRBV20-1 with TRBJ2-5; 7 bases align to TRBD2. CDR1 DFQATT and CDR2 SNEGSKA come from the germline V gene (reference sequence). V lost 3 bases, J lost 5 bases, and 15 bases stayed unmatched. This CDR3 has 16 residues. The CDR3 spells CSASHGEGFLRETQYF. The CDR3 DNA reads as TGCAGTGCTAGTCACGGGGAGGGATTCTTGAGGGAGACCCAGTACTTC.

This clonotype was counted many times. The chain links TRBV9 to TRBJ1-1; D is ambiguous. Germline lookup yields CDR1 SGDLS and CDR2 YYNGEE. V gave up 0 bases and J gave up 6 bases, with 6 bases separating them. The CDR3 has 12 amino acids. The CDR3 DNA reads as TGTGCCAGCAGCGTAGCGCTTTCTGAAGCTTTCTTT. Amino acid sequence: CASSVALSEAFF.

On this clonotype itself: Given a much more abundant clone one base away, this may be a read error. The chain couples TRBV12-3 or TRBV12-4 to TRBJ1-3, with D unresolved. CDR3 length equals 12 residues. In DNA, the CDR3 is TGTGCCAGCAATTTGGCGGGAAACACCAGATATTTT. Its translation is CASNLAGNTRYF.

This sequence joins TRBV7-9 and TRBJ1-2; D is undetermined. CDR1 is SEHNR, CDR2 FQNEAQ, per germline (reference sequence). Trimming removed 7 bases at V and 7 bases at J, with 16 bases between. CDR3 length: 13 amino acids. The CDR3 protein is CASTLPWPPGYTF. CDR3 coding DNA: TGTGCCAGCACCCTTCCCTGGCCGCCTGGCTACACCTTC.

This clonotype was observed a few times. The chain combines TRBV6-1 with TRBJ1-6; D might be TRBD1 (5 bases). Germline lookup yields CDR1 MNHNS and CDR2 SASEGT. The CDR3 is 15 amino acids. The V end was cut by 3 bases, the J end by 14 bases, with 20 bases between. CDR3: CASSDGGPVIYSLHF. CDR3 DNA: TGTGCCAGCAGTGACGGGGGACCGGTAATCTATTCCCTCCACTTT.

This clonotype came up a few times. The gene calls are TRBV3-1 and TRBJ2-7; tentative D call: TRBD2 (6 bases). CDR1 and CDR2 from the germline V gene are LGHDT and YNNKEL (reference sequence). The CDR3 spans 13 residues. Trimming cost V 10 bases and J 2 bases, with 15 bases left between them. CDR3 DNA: TGTGCCACTAGCCGGGGGTACCCCTACGAGCAGTACTTC. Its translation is CATSRGYPYEQYF.

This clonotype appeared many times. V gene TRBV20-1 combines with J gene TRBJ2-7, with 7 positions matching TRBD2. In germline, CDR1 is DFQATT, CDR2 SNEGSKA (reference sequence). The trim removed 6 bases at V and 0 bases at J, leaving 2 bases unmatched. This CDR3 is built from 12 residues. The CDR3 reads CSAGDYSYEQYF. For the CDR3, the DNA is TGCAGTGCGGGGGACTACTCCTACGAGCAGTACTTC.

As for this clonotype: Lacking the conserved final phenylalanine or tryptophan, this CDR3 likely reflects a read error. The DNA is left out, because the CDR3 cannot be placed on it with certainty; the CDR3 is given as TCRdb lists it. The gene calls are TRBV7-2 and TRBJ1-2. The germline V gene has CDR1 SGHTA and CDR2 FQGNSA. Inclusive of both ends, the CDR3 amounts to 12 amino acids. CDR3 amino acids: CASSLDRLAGAY.

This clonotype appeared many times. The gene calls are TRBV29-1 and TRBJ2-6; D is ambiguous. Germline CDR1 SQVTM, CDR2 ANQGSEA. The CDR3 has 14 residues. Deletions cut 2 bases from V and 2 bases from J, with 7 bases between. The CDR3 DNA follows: TGCAGCGTTGAAAAAAGTGCTGGGGCCAACGTCCTGACTTTC. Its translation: CSVEKSAGANVLTF.

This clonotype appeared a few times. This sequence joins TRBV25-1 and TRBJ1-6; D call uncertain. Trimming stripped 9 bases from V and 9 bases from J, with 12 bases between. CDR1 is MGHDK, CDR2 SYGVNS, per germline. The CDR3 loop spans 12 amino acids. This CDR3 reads CASRLVGSPLHF. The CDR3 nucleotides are TGTGCCAGTAGGTTGGTTGGTTCACCCCTCCACTTT.

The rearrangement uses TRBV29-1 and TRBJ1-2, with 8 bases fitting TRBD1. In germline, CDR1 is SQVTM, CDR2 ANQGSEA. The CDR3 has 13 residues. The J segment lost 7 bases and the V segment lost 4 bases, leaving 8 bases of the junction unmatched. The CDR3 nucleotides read TGCAGCGTTGGGGCAGACAGGGGCGCTGGCTACACCTTC. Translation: CSVGADRGAGYTF.

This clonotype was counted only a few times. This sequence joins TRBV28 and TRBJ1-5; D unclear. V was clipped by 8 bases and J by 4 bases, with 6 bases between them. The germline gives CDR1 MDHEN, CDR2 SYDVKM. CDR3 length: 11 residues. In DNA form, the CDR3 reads TGTGCCAGCCTAGGTAATCAGCCCCAGCATTTT. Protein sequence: CASLGNQPQHF.

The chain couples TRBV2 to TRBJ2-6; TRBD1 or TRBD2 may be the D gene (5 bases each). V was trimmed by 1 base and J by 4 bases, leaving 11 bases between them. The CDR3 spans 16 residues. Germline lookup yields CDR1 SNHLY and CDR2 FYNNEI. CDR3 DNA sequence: TGTGCCAGCAGTGAAGGAGAGGGGCGAGGGGCCAACGTCCTGACTTTC. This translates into CASSEGEGRGANVLTF.

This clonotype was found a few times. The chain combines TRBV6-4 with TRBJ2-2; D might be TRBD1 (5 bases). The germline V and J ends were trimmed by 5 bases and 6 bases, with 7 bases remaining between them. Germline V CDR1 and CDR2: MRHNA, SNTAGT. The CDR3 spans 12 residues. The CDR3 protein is CASSRQSGELFF. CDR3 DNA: TGTGCCAGCAGTCGACAGTCCGGGGAGCTGTTTTTT.

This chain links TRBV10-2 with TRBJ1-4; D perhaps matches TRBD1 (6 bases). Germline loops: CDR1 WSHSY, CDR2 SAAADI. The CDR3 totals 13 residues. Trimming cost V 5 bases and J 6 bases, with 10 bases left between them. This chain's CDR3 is CASSKRGDEKLFF. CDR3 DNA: TGCGCCAGCAGTAAAAGGGGGGATGAAAAACTGTTTTTT.

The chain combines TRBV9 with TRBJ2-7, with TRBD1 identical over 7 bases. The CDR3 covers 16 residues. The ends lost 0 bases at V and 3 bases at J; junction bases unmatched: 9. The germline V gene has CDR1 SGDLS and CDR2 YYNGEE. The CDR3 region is CASSVAPGQSIYEQYF. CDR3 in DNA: TGTGCCAGCAGCGTAGCCCCGGGACAGTCAATCTACGAGCAGTACTTC.

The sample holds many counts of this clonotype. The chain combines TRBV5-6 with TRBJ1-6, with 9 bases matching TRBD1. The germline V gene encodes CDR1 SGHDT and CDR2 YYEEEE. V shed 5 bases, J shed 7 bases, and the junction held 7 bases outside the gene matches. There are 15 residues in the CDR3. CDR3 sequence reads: CASSRRGQGNSPLHF. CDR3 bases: TGTGCCAGCAGTCGGAGGGGACAGGGCAATTCACCCCTCCACTTT.

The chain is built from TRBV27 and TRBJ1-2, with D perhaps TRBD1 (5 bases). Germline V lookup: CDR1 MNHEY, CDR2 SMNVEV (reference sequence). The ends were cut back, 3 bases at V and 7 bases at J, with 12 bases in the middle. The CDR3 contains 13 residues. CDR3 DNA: TGTGCCAGCAGTTTGGGGGAGGCCGCTGGCTACACCTTC. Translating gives CASSLGEAAGYTF.

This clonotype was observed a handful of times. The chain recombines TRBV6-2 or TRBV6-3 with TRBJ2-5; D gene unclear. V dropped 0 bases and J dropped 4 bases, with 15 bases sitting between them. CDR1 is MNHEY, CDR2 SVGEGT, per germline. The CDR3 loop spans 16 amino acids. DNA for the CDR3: TGTGCCAGCAGTTACTCCCTGGCCAGGCTGGGAGAGACCCAGTACTTC. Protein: CASSYSLARLGETQYF.

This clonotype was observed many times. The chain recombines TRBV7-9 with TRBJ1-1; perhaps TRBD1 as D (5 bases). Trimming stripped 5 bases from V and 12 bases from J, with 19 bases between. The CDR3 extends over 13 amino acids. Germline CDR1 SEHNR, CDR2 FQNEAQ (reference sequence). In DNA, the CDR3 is TGTGCCAGCAGCCTCGAGGGGTACCGCGGAACTTTCTTT. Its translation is CASSLEGYRGTFF. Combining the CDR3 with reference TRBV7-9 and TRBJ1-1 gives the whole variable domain DTGVSQNPRHKITKRGQNVTFRCDPISEHNRLYWYRQTLGQGPEFLTYFQNEAQLEKSRLLSDRFSAERPKGSFSTLEIQRTEQGDSAMYLCASSLEGYRGTFFGQGTRLTVV.

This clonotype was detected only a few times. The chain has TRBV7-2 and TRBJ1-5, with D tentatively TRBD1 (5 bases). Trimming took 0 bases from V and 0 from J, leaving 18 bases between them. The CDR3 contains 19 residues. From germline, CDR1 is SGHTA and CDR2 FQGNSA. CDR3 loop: CASSLARETRGDSNQPQHF. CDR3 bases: TGTGCCAGCAGCTTAGCCCGGGAGACGAGGGGAGATAGCAATCAGCCCCAGCATTTT.

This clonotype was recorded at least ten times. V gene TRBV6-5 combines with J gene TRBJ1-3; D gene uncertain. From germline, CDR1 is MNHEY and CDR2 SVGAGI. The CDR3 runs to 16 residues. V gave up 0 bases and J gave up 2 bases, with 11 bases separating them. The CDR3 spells CASSYSNRGTGNTIYF. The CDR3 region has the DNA TGTGCCAGCAGTTACTCGAACCGGGGAACTGGAAACACCATATATTTT.

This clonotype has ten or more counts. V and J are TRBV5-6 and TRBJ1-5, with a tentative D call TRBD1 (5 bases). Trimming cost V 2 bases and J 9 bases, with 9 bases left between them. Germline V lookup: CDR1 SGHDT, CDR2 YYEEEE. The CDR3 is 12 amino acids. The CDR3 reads CASSLRGSPQHF. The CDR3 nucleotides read TGTGCCAGCAGCTTAAGGGGTTCGCCCCAGCATTTT.

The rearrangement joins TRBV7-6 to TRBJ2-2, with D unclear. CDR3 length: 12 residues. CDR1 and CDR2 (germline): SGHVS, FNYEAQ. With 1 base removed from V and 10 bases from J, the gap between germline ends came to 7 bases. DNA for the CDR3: TGTGCCAGCAGCTTAGTAGGCGTGGAGCTGTTTTTT. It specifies CASSLVGVELFF.

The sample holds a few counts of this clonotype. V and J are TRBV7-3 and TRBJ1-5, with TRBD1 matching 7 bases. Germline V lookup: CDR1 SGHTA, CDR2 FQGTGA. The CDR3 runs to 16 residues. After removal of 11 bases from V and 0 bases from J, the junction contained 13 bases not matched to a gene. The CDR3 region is CAGPQGQLYSNQPQHF. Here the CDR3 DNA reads TGTGCCGGACCCCAGGGACAGCTTTATAGCAATCAGCCCCAGCATTTT.

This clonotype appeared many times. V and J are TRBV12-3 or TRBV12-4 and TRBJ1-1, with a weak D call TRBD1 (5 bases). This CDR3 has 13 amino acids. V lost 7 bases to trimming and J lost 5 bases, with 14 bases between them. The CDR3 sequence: CASISQGGTEAFF. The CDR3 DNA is TGTGCCAGCATATCTCAGGGAGGTACTGAAGCTTTCTTT.

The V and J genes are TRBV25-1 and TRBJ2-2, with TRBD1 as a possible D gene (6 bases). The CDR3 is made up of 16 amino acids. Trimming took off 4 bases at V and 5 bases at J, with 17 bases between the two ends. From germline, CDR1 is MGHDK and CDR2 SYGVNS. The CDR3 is CASSASATGGTGELFF. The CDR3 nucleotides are TGTGCCAGCAGTGCATCCGCGACAGGTGGTACCGGGGAGCTGTTTTTT.